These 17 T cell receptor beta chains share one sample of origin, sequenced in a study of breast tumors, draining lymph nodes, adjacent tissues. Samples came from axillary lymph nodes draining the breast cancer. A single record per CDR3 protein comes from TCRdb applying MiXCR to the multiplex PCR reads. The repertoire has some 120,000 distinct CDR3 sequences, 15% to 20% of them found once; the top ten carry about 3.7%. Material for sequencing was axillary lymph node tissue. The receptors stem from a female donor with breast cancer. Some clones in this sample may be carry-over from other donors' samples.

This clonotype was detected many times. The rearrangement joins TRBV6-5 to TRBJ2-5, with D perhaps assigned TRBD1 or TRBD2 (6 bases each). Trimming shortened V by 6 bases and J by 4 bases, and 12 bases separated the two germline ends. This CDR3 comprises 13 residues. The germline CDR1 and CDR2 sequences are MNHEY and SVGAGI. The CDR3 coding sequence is TGTGCCAGCAGGGGGGGCGGCACAGAGACCCAGTACTTC. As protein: CASRGGGTETQYF.

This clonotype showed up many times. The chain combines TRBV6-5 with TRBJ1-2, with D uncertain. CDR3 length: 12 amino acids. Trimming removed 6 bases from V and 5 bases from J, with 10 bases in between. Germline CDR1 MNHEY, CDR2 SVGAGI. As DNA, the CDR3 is TGTGCCAGCAGGGCCTCGGAATATGGCTACACCTTC. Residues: CASRASEYGYTF.

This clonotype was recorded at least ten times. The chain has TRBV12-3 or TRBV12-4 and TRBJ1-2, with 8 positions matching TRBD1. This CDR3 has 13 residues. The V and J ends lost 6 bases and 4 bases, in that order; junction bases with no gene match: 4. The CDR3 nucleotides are TGTGCCAGCAGCAGGGGGCTCGGCTATGGCTACACCTTC. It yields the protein CASSRGLGYGYTF.

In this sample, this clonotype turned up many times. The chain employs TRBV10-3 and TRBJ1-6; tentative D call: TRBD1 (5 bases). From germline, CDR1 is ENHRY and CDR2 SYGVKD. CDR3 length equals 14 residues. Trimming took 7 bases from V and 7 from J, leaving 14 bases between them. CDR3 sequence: CAIMAGTENSPLHF. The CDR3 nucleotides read TGTGCCATCATGGCCGGGACGGAGAATTCACCCCTCCACTTT.

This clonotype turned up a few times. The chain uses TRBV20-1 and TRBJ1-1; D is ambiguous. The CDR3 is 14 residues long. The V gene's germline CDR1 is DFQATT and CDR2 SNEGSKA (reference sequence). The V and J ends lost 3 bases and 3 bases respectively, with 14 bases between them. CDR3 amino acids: CSASPGQAYTEAFF. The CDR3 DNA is TGCAGTGCTAGCCCGGGCCAGGCGTACACTGAAGCTTTCTTT.

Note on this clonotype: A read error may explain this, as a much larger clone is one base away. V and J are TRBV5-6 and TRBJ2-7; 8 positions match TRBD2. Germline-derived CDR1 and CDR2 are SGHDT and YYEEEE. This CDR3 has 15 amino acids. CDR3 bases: TGTGCCAGCAGTCCGATCGGGGGGGTTCGGAAGGAGCGGTACTTC. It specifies CASSPIGGVRKERYF.

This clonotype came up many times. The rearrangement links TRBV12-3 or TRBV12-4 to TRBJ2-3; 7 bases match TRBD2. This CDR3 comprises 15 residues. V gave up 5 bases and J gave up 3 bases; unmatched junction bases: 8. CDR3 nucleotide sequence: TGTGCCAGCAGTCAGCCGGGGGGATTAACAGATACGCAGTATTTT. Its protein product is CASSQPGGLTDTQYF.

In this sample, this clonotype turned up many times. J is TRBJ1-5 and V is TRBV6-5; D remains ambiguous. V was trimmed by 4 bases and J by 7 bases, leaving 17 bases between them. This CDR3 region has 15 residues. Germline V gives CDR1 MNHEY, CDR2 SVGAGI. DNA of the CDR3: TGTGCCAGCAGTTTTGAGCCCCGTGGGATGCAGCCCCAGCATTTT. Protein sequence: CASSFEPRGMQPQHF.

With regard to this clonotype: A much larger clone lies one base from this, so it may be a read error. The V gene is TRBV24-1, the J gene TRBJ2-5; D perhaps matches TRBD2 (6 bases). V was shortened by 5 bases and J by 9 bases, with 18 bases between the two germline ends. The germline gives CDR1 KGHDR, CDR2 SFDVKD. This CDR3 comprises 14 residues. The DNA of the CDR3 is TGTGCCACCAGTGGCCGGTGGGACGGGGAGGCCCAGTACTTC. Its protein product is CATSGRWDGEAQYF.

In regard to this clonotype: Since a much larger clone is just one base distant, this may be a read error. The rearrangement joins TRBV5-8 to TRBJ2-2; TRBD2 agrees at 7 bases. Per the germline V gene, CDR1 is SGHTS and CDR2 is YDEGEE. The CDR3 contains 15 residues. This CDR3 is CACSLRLADTGELFF. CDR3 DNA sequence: TGTGCCTGCAGCTTGCGGCTAGCGGACACCGGGGAGCTGTTTTTT. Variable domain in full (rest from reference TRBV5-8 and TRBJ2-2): EAGVTQSPTHLIKTRGQQATLRCSPISGHTSVYWYQQALGLGLQFLLWYDEGEERNRGNFPPRFSGRQFPNYSSELNVNALELEDSALYLCACSLRLADTGELFFGEGSRLTVL.

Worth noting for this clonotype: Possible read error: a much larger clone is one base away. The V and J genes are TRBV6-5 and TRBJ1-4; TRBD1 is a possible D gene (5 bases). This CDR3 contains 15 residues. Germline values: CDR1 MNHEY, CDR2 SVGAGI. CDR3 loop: CAGSYTTATNEKLFF. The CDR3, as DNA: TGTGCCGGCAGTTACACGACAGCAACTAATGAAAAACTGTTTTTT.

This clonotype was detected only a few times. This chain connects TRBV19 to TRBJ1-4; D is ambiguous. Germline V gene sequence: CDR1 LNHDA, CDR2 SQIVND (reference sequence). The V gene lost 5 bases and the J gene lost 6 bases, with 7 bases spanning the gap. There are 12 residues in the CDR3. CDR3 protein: CASSPRHEKLFF. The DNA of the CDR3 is TGTGCCAGTAGTCCCCGGCATGAAAAACTGTTTTTT. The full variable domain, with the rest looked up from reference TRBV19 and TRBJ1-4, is DGGITQSPKYLFRKEGQNVTLSCEQNLNHDAMYWYRQDPGQGLRLIYYSQIVNDFQKGDIAEGYSVSREKKESFPLTVTSAQKNPTAFYLCASSPRHEKLFFGSGTQLSVL.

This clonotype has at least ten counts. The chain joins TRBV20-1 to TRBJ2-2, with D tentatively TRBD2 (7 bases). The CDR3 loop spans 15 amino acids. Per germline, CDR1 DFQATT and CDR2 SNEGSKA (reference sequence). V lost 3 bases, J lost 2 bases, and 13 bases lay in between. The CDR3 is CSASRAGANTGELFF. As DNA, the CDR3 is TGCAGTGCTAGCAGGGCGGGGGCTAACACCGGGGAGCTGTTTTTT.

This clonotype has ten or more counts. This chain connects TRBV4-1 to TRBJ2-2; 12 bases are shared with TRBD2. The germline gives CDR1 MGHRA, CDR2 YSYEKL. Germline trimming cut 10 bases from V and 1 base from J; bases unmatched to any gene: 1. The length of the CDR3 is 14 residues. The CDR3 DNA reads TGCGCCACTAGCGGGAGGGGGAACACCGGGGAGCTGTTTTTT. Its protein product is CATSGRGNTGELFF.

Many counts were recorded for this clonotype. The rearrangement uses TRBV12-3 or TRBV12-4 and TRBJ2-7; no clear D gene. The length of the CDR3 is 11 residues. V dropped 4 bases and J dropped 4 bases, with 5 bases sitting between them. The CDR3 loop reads CASSSLYEQYF. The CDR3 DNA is TGTGCCAGCAGTTCCCTATACGAGCAGTACTTC.

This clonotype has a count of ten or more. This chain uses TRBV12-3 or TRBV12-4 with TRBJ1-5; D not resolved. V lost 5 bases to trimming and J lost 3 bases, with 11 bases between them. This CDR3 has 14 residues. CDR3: CASSPGVANQPQHF. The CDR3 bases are TGTGCCAGCAGTCCCGGAGTAGCCAATCAGCCCCAGCATTTT.

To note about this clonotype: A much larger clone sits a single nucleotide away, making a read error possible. CDR3 sequence (DNA): TGCAGTGCAAGGACAGGGGAACTCAGTCAGCCCCAGCATTTT. This translates into CSARTGELSQPQHF. V and J are TRBV20-1 and TRBJ1-5; 9 bases line up with TRBD1. Germline trimming cut 6 bases from V and 6 bases from J; bases unmatched to any gene: 9. Germline CDR1 is DFQATT and CDR2 is SNEGSKA (reference sequence). The CDR3 sequence is 14 residues long.